One sample yielded the 22 T cell receptor beta chains listed below, sequenced in a study of cytomegalovirus exposure and HLA in healthy donors. The PCR used 60 Vbeta and 13 Jbeta primers. Assay used: immunoSEQ multiplex PCR; TCRdb lists only in-frame clones, some missing. The profile shows approximately 140,000 clones, roughly two thirds of them singletons. The sample was PBMCs. All receptors come from a male donor in good health and CMV-seronegative.

In its sample, this clone was seen a few times. The chain uses TRBV15 and TRBJ2-1; TRBD1 matches 9 bases. Germline V gives CDR1 LNHNV, CDR2 YYDKDF (reference sequence). The CDR3 has 15 residues. V lost 3 bases to trimming and J lost 0 bases; unmatched junction nucleotides: 0. For the CDR3, the DNA is TGTGCCACCAGCAGGGACAGGGGCTCCTACAATGAGCAGTTCTTC. This codes for CATSRDRGSYNEQFF.

This clone was counted a few times. The chain has TRBV5-6 and TRBJ2-3, with 8 positions matching TRBD1. The germline CDR1 and CDR2 sequences are SGHDT and YYEEEE. V shed 4 bases, J shed 2 bases, and the junction held 6 bases outside the gene matches. The CDR3 spans 15 residues. The CDR3: CASSTGTGNTDTQYF. The DNA for the CDR3 is TGTGCCAGCAGCACCGGGACAGGTAACACAGATACGCAGTATTTT.

The chain links TRBV27 to TRBJ2-3, with D possibly TRBD2 on 5 matching bases. V was pared by 6 bases and J by 2 bases, with 12 bases between. CDR1 MNHEY and CDR2 SMNVEV come from the germline V gene (reference sequence). The CDR3 runs 14 residues. In DNA form, the CDR3 reads TGTGCCAGCAGATTTGGACTCAACACAGATACGCAGTATTTT. This encodes CASRFGLNTDTQYF.

The chain links TRBV2 to TRBJ2-7; a possible D gene is TRBD1 (5 bases). CDR1 is SNHLY, CDR2 FYNNEI, per germline. V lost 11 bases, J lost 2 bases, and 25 bases lay in between. This CDR3 is built from 16 residues. The CDR3 is CASIMSRELYTYEQYF. The CDR3, as DNA: TGTGCCTCAATAATGTCCAGGGAACTTTACACCTACGAGCAGTACTTC.

The table lists this clone with a few counts. V and J are TRBV5-6 and TRBJ1-6; 7 nucleotides match TRBD1. Germline values: CDR1 SGHDT, CDR2 YYEEEE. This CDR3 spans 17 amino acids. V shed 2 bases and J 0 bases; nucleotides not matched to a gene: 5. The CDR3 is CASSFRGTASYNSPLHF. In DNA, the CDR3 is TGTGCCAGCAGCTTTAGGGGGACAGCCTCCTATAATTCACCCCTCCACTTT.

The chain recombines TRBV27 with TRBJ1-1; weak D call: TRBD1 (5 bases). Germline lookup yields CDR1 MNHEY and CDR2 SMNVEV (reference sequence). This CDR3 has 17 residues. V was pared by 7 bases and J by 0 bases, with 21 bases between. CDR3 in amino acids: CASTSSGDPLVNTEAFF. The CDR3 DNA reads as TGTGCCAGCACCTCGTCGGGGGATCCCTTGGTGAACACTGAAGCTTTCTTT.

About this clone: One junction end disagrees with the germline gene, perhaps due to a read error. This sequence joins TRBV7-9 and TRBJ2-1; 10 nucleotides agree with TRBD1. Germline lookup yields CDR1 SEHNR and CDR2 FQNEAQ (reference sequence). CDR3 length: 15 residues. In DNA form, the CDR3 reads TGTACCAGCAGCCCCCCTGGACAGGGGGGTAATGAGCAGTTCTTC. Translating it yields CTSSPPGQGGNEQFF.

This clone was seen a few times. CDR3 in DNA: TGTGCCAGCAGTTACGCTGCGGGTAGCAATCAGCCCCAGCATTTT. Protein sequence: CASSYAAGSNQPQHF. This chain joins TRBV6-5 and TRBJ1-5; D is unclear. This CDR3 is 15 amino acids long. The V end was cut by 2 bases, the J end by 0 bases, with 8 bases between. Germline V gene lookup returns CDR1 MNHEY and CDR2 SVGAGI.

The table lists this clone with a few counts. V gene TRBV7-6 combines with J gene TRBJ1-1; perhaps TRBD1 as D (5 bases). CDR1 and CDR2 from the germline V gene are SGHVS and FNYEAQ. CDR3 length: 15 residues. With 4 bases removed from V and 1 base from J, the gap between germline ends came to 13 bases. The DNA of the CDR3 is TGTGCCAGCAGCTCGATGACAGCTAAGAACACTGAAGCTTTCTTT. It yields the protein CASSSMTAKNTEAFF.

The V call is TRBV29-1, the J call TRBJ1-1; no definite D call. Germline assignment: CDR1 SQVTM and CDR2 ANQGSEA. Trimming removed 1 base at V and 5 bases at J, with 5 bases between. The CDR3 is made up of 11 amino acids. CDR3 DNA: TGCAGCGTTGAAGGGGAGACTGAAGCTTTCTTT. It translates to CSVEGETEAFF.

CDR3 in DNA: TGTGCCAGCAGCTTAATCACAGGCAACCCGCTCCAAGAGACCCAGTACTTC. Amino acids: CASSLITGNPLQETQYF. V usage is TRBV7-2 and J usage is TRBJ2-5, with a tentative D call TRBD1 (5 bases). The CDR3 consists of 17 residues. Trimming removed 2 bases from V and 1 base from J, with 17 bases in between. Germline loops: CDR1 SGHTA, CDR2 FQGNSA.

The rearrangement uses TRBV9 and TRBJ2-7; tentatively, D is TRBD1 (7 bases). V gave up 3 bases and J gave up 4 bases, with 20 bases separating them. Looked up from germline, CDR1 is SGDLS and CDR2 is YYNGEE. The CDR3 covers 16 residues. The CDR3 sequence: CASSAEQGRSFYEQYF. The CDR3 DNA reads TGTGCCAGCAGCGCTGAACAGGGGAGGAGTTTTTACGAGCAGTACTTC.

The sample holds a few counts of this clone. The V call is TRBV9, the J call TRBJ1-3; D unclear. CDR1 is SGDLS and CDR2 is YYNGEE in the germline V gene. V was cut by 0 bases and J by 2 bases, with 9 bases left in between. There are 15 residues in the CDR3. CDR3 residues: CASSVVGIAGNTIYF. In DNA form, the CDR3 reads TGTGCCAGCAGCGTAGTGGGCATCGCTGGAAACACCATATATTTT.

This chain links TRBV5-6 with TRBJ1-1, with 9 bases lining up with TRBD1. Germline CDR1 reads SGHDT; CDR2 reads YYEEEE. The V gene end was trimmed by 0 bases and the J gene end by 4 bases; junction bases not matched to a gene: 7. The CDR3 sequence is 16 residues long. The CDR3 loop is CASSLATGGFGTEAFF. CDR3 nucleotides: TGTGCCAGCAGCTTGGCGACAGGGGGGTTCGGCACTGAAGCTTTCTTT.

Points on this clone: A read error may account for a junction end that differs from germline. This chain uses TRBV6-1 with TRBJ1-1, with TRBD1 matching 7 bases. This CDR3 comprises 14 residues. The germline V gene has CDR1 MNHNS and CDR2 SASEGT. The CDR3 spells CASREGGARREAFF. The CDR3, as DNA: TGTGCCAGCAGAGAAGGGGGCGCGAGGCGTGAAGCTTTCTTT.

The rearrangement links TRBV6-5 to TRBJ1-2; 8 bases agree with TRBD1. The V and J ends lost 5 bases and 6 bases, in that order; junction bases with no gene match: 5. This CDR3 comprises 13 residues. Germline V gene lookup returns CDR1 MNHEY and CDR2 SVGAGI. The CDR3 spells CASSLDRGHGYTF. DNA for the CDR3: TGTGCCAGCAGTCTCGACAGGGGCCATGGCTACACCTTC.

The V call is TRBV7-2, the J call TRBJ1-5; TRBD1 agrees at 8 bases. Germline assignment: CDR1 SGHTA and CDR2 FQGNSA. The CDR3 covers 13 residues. V dropped 5 bases and J dropped 5; count of bases not matched to a gene: 2. CDR3 in amino acids: CASSVQGDQPQHF. The CDR3 region has the DNA TGTGCCAGCAGCGTACAGGGGGATCAGCCCCAGCATTTT.

The rearrangement links TRBV7-9 to TRBJ2-1, with 11 positions matching TRBD2. The CDR3 totals 18 residues. Trimming cost V 5 bases and J 7 bases; bases outside gene matches: 16. CDR1 is SEHNR and CDR2 is FQNEAQ in the germline V gene (reference sequence). The CDR3 sequence is CASSRRYSGGARGNEQFF. CDR3 coding DNA: TGTGCCAGCAGCCGGAGGTATAGCGGGGGGGCGCGGGGAAATGAGCAGTTCTTC.

This chain connects TRBV7-6 to TRBJ2-3, with 7 bases fitting TRBD2. After removal of 1 base from V and 4 bases from J, the junction contained 8 bases not matched to a gene. The CDR3 is 16 amino acids. Per the germline V gene, CDR1 is SGHVS and CDR2 is FNYEAQ. The CDR3 loop is CASSLEVGGYADTQYF. The DNA for the CDR3 is TGTGCCAGCAGCTTAGAGGTGGGGGGGTACGCAGATACGCAGTATTTT.

The gene calls are TRBV30 and TRBJ2-1, with TRBD2 matching 11 bases. The V segment lost 2 bases and the J segment 8 bases; nucleotides outside the gene matches: 11. The length of the CDR3 is 16 residues. Germline assignment: CDR1 GTSNPN and CDR2 SVGIG (reference sequence). CDR3 sequence reads: CAWSKLAGVTRYEQFF. DNA for the CDR3: TGTGCCTGGAGTAAACTAGCGGGGGTAACACGATATGAGCAGTTCTTC.

V gene TRBV6-1 combines with J gene TRBJ2-1; TRBD2 matches at 7 bases. The CDR3 is 14 residues long. CDR1 MNHNS and CDR2 SASEGT come from the germline V gene. V dropped 3 bases and J dropped 10; count of bases not matched to a gene: 9. This CDR3 reads CASSDTSVRGEQFF. DNA for the CDR3: TGTGCCAGCAGTGACACTAGCGTTCGAGGGGAGCAGTTCTTC.

This clone was recorded only once. The chain uses TRBV6-1 and TRBJ1-2; 12 positions agree with TRBD1. The CDR3 is 15 residues long. The V segment lost 8 bases and the J segment 5 bases; nucleotides outside the gene matches: 9. The germline V gene has CDR1 MNHNS and CDR2 SASEGT. The CDR3 DNA follows: TGTGCCAGCTTGGGCGGGACAGGGGGCCTGTATGGCTACACCTTC. Protein sequence: CASLGGTGGLYGYTF.